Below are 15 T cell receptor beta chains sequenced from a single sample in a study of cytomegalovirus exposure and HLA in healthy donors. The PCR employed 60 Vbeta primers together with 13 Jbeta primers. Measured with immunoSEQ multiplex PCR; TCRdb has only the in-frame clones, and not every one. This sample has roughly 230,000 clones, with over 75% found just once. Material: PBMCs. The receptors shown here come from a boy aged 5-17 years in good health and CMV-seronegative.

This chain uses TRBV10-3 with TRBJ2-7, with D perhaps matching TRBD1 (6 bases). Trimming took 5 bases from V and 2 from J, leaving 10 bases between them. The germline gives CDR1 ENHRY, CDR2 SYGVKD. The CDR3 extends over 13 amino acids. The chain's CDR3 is CAISLTGPYEQYF. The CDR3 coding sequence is TGTGCCATCAGTCTTACAGGGCCCTACGAGCAGTACTTC.

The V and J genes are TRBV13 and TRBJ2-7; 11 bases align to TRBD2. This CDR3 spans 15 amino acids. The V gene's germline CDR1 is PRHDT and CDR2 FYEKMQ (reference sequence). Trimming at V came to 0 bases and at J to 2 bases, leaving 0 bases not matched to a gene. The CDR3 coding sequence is TGTGCCAGCAGCTTAGGGACTAGCGGGACCTACGAGCAGTACTTC. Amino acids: CASSLGTSGTYEQYF.

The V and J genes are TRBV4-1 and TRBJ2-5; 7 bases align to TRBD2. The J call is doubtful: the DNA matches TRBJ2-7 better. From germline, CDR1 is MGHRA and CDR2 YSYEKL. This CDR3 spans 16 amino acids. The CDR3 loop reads CASSQGESGNSYEQYF. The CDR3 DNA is TGCGCCAGCAGCCAAGGCGAAAGCGGGAATAGCTACGAGCAGTACTTC.

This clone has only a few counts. The CDR3 DNA is TGTGCCAGCAGTGCCGGAGTAGGGAACACTGAAGCTTTCTTT. It translates to CASSAGVGNTEAFF. The chain combines TRBV6-4 with TRBJ1-1; D gene uncertain. The V gene's germline CDR1 is MRHNA and CDR2 SNTAGT. The CDR3 extends over 14 amino acids. V dropped 4 bases and J dropped 1 base, with 10 bases sitting between them.

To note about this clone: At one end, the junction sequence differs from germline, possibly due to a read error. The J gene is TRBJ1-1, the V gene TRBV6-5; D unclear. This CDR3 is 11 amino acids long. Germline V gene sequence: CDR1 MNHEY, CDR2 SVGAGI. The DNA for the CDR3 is TGTGCCAGCAGTACATACACTAAAGCTTTCTTT. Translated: CASSTYTKAFF.

The CDR3 here is CASSLVGLREAFF. CDR3 bases: TGTGCCAGCAGCTTGGTTGGCCTCCGTGAAGCTTTCTTT. This rearrangement joins TRBV5-8 to TRBJ1-1; no clear D. Germline CDR1 reads SGHTS; CDR2 reads YDEGEE. V gave up 0 bases and J gave up 7 bases, with 10 bases separating them. CDR3 length equals 13 residues.

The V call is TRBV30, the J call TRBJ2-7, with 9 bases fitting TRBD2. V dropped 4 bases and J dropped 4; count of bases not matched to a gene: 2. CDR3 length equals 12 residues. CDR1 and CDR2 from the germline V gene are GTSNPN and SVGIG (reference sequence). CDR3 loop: CAWTSGTYEQYF. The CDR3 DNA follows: TGTGCCTGGACTAGCGGGACGTACGAGCAGTACTTC.

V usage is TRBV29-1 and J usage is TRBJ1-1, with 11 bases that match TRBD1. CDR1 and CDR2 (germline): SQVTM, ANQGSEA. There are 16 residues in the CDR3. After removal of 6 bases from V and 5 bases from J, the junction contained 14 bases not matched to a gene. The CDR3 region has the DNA TGCAGCGTCGGTAGACGGATGGGACAGGGGGTTACTGAAGCTTTCTTT. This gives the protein CSVGRRMGQGVTEAFF.

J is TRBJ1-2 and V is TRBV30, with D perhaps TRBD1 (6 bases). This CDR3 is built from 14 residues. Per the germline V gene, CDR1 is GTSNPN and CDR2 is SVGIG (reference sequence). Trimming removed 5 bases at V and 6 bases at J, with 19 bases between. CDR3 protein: CAWSFPGGGDGYTF. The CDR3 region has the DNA TGTGCCTGGTCCTTCCCTGGGGGCGGTGATGGCTACACCTTC. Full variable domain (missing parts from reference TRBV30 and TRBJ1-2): SQTIHQWPATLVQPVGSPLSLECTVEGTSNPNLYWYRQAAGRGLQLLFYSVGIGQISSEVPQNLSASRPQDRQFILSSKKLLLSDSGFYLCAWSFPGGGDGYTFGSGTRLTVV.

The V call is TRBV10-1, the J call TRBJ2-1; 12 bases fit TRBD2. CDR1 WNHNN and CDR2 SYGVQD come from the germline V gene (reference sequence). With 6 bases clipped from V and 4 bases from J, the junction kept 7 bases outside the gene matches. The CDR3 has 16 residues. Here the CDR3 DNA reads TGCGCCAGCAGCGATGGACTAGCGGGACCTTACAATGAGCAGTTCTTC. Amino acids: CASSDGLAGPYNEQFF.

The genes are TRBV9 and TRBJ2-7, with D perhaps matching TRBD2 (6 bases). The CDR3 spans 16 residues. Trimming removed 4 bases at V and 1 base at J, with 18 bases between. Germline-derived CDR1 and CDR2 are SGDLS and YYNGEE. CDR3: CASSTPRSGESYEQYF. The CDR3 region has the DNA TGTGCCAGCAGCACTCCCCGTTCGGGGGAGTCCTACGAGCAGTACTTC.

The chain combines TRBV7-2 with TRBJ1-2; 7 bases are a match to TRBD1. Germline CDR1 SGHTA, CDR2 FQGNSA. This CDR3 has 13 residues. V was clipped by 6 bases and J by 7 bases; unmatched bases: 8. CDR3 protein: CASRFTGVGGYTF. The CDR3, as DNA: TGTGCCAGCAGGTTCACAGGGGTTGGTGGCTACACCTTC.

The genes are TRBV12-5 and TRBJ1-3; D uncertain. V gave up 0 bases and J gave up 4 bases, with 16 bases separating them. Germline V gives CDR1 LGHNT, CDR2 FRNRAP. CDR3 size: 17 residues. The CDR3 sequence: CASGLVLGQATGNTIYF. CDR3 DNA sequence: TGTGCTAGTGGTTTGGTACTAGGGCAGGCGACGGGAAACACCATATATTTT.

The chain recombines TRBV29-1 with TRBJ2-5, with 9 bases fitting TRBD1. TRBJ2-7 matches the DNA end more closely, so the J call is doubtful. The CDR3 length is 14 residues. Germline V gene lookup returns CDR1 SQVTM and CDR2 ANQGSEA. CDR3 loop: CSVVNRGLLYEQYF. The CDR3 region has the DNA TGCAGCGTGGTGAACAGGGGGCTCCTATACGAGCAGTACTTC.

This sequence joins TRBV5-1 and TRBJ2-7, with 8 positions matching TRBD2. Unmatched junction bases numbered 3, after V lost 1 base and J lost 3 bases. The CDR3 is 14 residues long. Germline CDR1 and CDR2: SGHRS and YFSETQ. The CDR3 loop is CASSLREGYYEQYF. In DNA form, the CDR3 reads TGCGCCAGCAGCTTGCGGGAGGGGTACTACGAGCAGTACTTC.